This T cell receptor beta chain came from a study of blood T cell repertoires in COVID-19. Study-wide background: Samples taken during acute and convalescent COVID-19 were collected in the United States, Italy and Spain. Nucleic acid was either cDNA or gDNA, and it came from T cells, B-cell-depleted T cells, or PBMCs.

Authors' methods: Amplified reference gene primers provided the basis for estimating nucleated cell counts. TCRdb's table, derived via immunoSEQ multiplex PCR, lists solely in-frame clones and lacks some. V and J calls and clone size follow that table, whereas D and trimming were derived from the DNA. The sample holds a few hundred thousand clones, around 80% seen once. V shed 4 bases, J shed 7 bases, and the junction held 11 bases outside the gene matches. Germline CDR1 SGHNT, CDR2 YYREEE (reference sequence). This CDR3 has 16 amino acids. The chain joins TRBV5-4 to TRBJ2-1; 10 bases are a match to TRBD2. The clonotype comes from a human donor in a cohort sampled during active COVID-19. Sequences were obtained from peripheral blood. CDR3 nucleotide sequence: TGTGCCAGCAGCCCTTCAGCGGGAGGGCCTTCGAATGAGCAGTTCTTC. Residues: CASSPSAGGPSNEQFF.